The T cell receptor (beta chain) described here comes from a study of T-cell reconstitution after alpha-beta-depleted transplantation in children. Study observations and caveats: Alpha-beta T cells about two months after transplant reportedly derived from several hundred expanded graft clones.

In its sample, this clonotype was seen a few times. No antigen is known for it. The length of the CDR3 is 14 residues. CDR1 LNHDA and CDR2 SQIVND come from the germline V gene (reference sequence). Trimming cost V 5 bases and J 2 bases, with 13 bases left between them. TCRbeta library preparation incorporated unique molecular identifiers. TCRdb ran MiXCR on the PCR reads and lists one entry per CDR3 protein. This table holds 400,000 to 450,000 distinct CDR3 sequences, over 40% found once. The chain combines TRBV19 with TRBJ2-7; tentative D call: TRBD1 (6 bases). This sample comprised PBMCs, obtained before TCRalphabeta/CD19-depleted stem cell transplant. The receptor was isolated from a girl between 2 and 10 years old with aplastic anemia, due to receive a stem cell transplant. The DNA of the CDR3 is TGTGCCAGTAGTTCCCGACAGGCCGCCTACGAGCAGTACTTC. Translating it yields CASSSRQAAYEQYF.